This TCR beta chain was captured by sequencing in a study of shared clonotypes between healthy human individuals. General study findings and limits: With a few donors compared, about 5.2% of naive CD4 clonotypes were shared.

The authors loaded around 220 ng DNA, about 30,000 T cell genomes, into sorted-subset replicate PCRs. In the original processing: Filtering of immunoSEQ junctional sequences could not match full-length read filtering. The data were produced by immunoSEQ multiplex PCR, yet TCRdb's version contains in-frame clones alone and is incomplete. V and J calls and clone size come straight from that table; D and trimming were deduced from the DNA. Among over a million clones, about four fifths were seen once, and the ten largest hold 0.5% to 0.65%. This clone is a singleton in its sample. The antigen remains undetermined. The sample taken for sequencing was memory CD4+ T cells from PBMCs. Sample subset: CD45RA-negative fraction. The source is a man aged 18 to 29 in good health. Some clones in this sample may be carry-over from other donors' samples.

CDR3 coding DNA: TGCGCCAGCAGCCAAAGGGTAAACAATGAGCAGTTCTTC. Residues: CASSQRVNNEQFF. The chain is built from TRBV4-1 and TRBJ2-1; D unresolved. Germline V CDR1 and CDR2: MGHRA, YSYEKL. The length of the CDR3 is 13 residues. Trimming took 2 bases from V and 5 from J, leaving 7 bases between them.